This TCR beta chain was obtained from a study of T cells after yellow fever vaccination. This clonotype was recorded at least ten times. Its antigen is not identified. Findings and caveats of the study: Within FACS-sorted repertoires, abundant clonotypes contaminating from the bulk population could be present. The study re-detected most primary-vaccination clones after the booster (around 96% CD4, 88% CD8).

Making TCR cDNA involved 5'RACE template switching, which added UMIs and a universal primer site. TCRdb analysed the 5' RACE reads with MiXCR anew, one entry per CDR3 protein. The sample has 200,000 to 300,000 distinct CDR3 sequences; 3.6% are singletons. Trimming cost V 4 bases and J 2 bases, with 10 bases left between them. This CDR3 spans 14 amino acids. The V gene's germline CDR1 is LNHDA and CDR2 SQIVND (reference sequence). The receptor was derived from a man younger than 35 who received the YFV17D yellow fever vaccine. The rearrangement uses TRBV19 and TRBJ2-3; D call uncertain. Material: PBMCs, obtained 15 days after the yellow fever booster vaccination. The CDR3 reads CASSKGQDTDTQYF. The CDR3 region has the DNA TGTGCCAGTAGTAAGGGCCAGGACACAGATACGCAGTATTTT.